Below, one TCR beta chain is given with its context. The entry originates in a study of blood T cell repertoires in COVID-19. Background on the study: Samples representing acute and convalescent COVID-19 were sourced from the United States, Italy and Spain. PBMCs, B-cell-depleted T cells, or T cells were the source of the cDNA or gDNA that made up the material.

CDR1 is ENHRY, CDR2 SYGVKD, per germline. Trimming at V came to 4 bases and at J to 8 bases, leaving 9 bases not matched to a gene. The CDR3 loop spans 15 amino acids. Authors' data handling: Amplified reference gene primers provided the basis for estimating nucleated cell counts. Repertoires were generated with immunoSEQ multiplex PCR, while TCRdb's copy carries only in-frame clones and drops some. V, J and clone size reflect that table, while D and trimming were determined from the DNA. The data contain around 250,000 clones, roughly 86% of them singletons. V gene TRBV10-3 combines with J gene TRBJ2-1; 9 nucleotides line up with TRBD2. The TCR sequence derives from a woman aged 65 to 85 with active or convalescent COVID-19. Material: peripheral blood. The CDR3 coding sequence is TGTGCCATCAGTGGCGGGGGGACTAGCTTCGATGAGCAGTTCTTC. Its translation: CAISGGGTSFDEQFF.